This T cell receptor (beta chain) was sequenced for a study of cytomegalovirus exposure and HLA in healthy donors. Study observations and caveats: The study put some 160 TCR beta chains on its list as cytomegalovirus-associated. As a later analysis revealed, most CMV-associated TCR beta chains appeared HLA-restricted.

The PCR made use of 60 Vbeta and 13 Jbeta primers. Generated by immunoSEQ multiplex PCR, the TCRdb table keeps only in-frame clones and is missing some. The table has fewer than 200,000 clones, 80% to 85% seen once. This donor's file did not include a recorded CMV serostatus. This CDR3 has 13 residues. Germline V gene data show CDR1 as MNHNS and CDR2 as SASEGT. Deletions cut 6 bases from V and 3 bases from J, with 12 bases between. About this clone itself: Its antigen is not known.

J is TRBJ2-7 and V is TRBV6-1, with D tentatively TRBD1 (6 bases). The clonotype originates from a human donor in good health. The material sequenced was PBMCs. As DNA, the CDR3 is TGTGCCAGCAGACCCGGGGACAACTACGAGCAGTACTTC. Amino acid sequence: CASRPGDNYEQYF.